This T cell receptor beta chain was profiled in a study of shared clonotypes between healthy human individuals. Naive CD8 isolation took CD45RO-negative cells positively selected for CCR7 and excluded terminally differentiated effector memory CD45RA+ cells. Sorted-subset replicate PCRs used 200 ng DNA, some 31,000 T cell genomes. The data were produced by immunoSEQ multiplex PCR, yet TCRdb's version contains in-frame clones alone and is incomplete. Among 650,000 to 800,000 clones listed, 90% to 95% were seen once. This CDR3 has 15 amino acids. Trimming removed 5 bases at V and 0 bases at J, with 10 bases between. CDR1 MNHEY and CDR2 SMNVEV come from the germline V gene (reference sequence).

The TCR originated in a man aged 25 to 45 in good health. The chain is built from TRBV27 and TRBJ1-4, with a weak D call TRBD1 (5 bases). Sequencing was performed on naive CD8+ T cells sorted from blood. The CDR3 DNA sequence: TGTGCCAGCAGTCCGAGACAGCCAACTAATGAAAAACTGTTTTTT. Residues: CASSPRQPTNEKLFF.